The rows below give T cell receptor beta chains drawn from one sample of a study of monozygotic twins with inflammatory bowel disease. TCRdb derives one entry per CDR3 protein from the 5' RACE reads, leaving out DNA. Its table records 70,000 to 95,000 distinct CDR3 sequences. The sample comprised blood. These receptors were obtained from a human donor with ulcerative colitis or Crohn's disease, or a healthy co-twin of an affected twin (not recorded which). Each CDR3 is given with its conserved first and last residue. The order of the fields is V gene, J gene, CDR3 protein.

TRBV15	TRBJ1-2	CATSRDSNYGYTF
TRBV7-9	TRBJ2-4	CASSFSGQGEAKNIQYF
TRBV7-9	TRBJ1-1	CASSLGPGRGEPEAFF
TRBV5-1	TRBJ2-2	CASSLSVFTGELFF
TRBV7-8	TRBJ1-2	CASSPWRATPDYGYTF
TRBV20-1	TRBJ2-7	CSGSGASQGGEQYF
TRBV7-8	TRBJ2-2	CASSFEGPNTGELFF
TRBV6-6	TRBJ1-1	CASSSVWGGTEAFF
TRBV12-3/TRBV12-4	TRBJ2-3	CASSFEEDTQYF
TRBV12-3/TRBV12-4	TRBJ2-3	CASSLRDRVTDTQYF
TRBV7-9	TRBJ1-1	CASSLGQGDPPFF
TRBV18	TRBJ2-7	CASSGTSGGSYEQYF
TRBV5-6	TRBJ2-1	CASSFTSGGWNEQFF
TRBV20-1	TRBJ1-1	CSAKGYMNTEAFF
TRBV7-8	TRBJ2-4	CASSLGARGQDGLAKNIQYF
TRBV4-2	TRBJ2-5	CASSQDESLQETQYF
TRBV10-3	TRBJ2-1	CAISKGGVSYNEQFF
TRBV20-1	TRBJ2-7	CSASRMGSEQYF
TRBV4-1	TRBJ1-2	CASSHAGSRPKDGYTF
TRBV6-1	TRBJ2-5	CASSGREQETQYF
TRBV7-3	TRBJ2-5	CASSLRGGGIETQYF
TRBV28	TRBJ2-3	CASSPPLVQGAGTDTQYF
TRBV10-1	TRBJ2-2	CASSTQFTGELFF
TRBV10-3	TRBJ2-1	CAISVTGIAVQFF
TRBV6-1	TRBJ2-1	CASSSRGPGNERFF
TRBV20-1	TRBJ2-1	CSARDKGSVYNEQFF
TRBV20-1	TRBJ1-5	CSASRLTPGGGPRDFQPQHF
TRBV2	TRBJ2-1	CASSESWPTNEQFF
TRBV7-9	TRBJ2-7	CASGDPNRNEQYF
TRBV6-6	TRBJ1-2	CASSSIGGHYGYTF
TRBV10-3	TRBJ2-4	CAISESNSAKNMQYF
TRBV27	TRBJ1-1	CASRRWGNTEAFF
TRBV11-1	TRBJ2-5	CASSPRLSTGGAYQETQYF
TRBV20-1	TRBJ2-3	CSARRQGPDTQYF
TRBV6-1	TRBJ2-3	CASSERTSGASTDTQYF
TRBV19	TRBJ2-2	CASLRLAGNTGELFF
TRBV20-1	TRBJ2-1	CSVYGATVYNEQFF
TRBV27	TRBJ1-4	CASSSSAAGHNEKLFF
TRBV18	TRBJ1-5	CASSPSDALQWPQHF
TRBV20-1	TRBJ2-1	CSASGGAYNEQFF
TRBV4-2	TRBJ1-6	CASSPPGQGNSPLHF
TRBV6-5	TRBJ1-2	CASSLRGGSGYTF
TRBV5-1	TRBJ2-2	CASSSSGANTGELFF
TRBV5-1	TRBJ1-2	CASNWGQRPNYGYTF
TRBV18	TRBJ2-5	CASFLGRSQETQYF
TRBV20-1	TRBJ1-5	CSASRQGNNQPQHF
TRBV19	TRBJ2-1	CASSLAESSYNEQFF
TRBV7-8	TRBJ2-1	CASKEGFSYNEQFF